This passage covers 8 T cell receptor beta chains from one sample sequenced in a study of Ad26.COV2.S vaccination and SARS-CoV-2 variants. The treatment denotes: 15 to 20 received Ad26.COV2.S at low or high dose, single or two shots; about 5 received placebo; per-sample allocation not given. Sampling was performed 63 days after the first vaccine or placebo injection. Assay used: immunoSEQ multiplex PCR; TCRdb lists only in-frame clones, some missing. The sample holds roughly 270,000 clones, more than 70% seen once. The input for sequencing was peripheral blood, taken in a trial of Ad26.COV2.S vaccine versus placebo. The receptors originated from a person aged 18-60 years who received the Ad26.COV2.S COVID-19 vaccine or a placebo.

The chain couples TRBV10-3 to TRBJ1-1, with unresolved D. Per the germline V gene, CDR1 is ENHRY and CDR2 is SYGVKD. V lost 10 bases to trimming and J lost 1 base, with 19 bases between them. CDR3 length equals 15 residues. The chain's CDR3 is CATLDPGSRNTEAFF. CDR3 nucleotide sequence: TGTGCCACTTTGGACCCGGGTAGTCGGAACACTGAAGCTTTCTTT.

V is TRBV6-5 and J is TRBJ2-7, with a possible D match to TRBD1 (8 bases). The CDR3 is made up of 14 amino acids. Trimming removed 8 bases at V and 1 base at J, with 15 bases between. Germline loops: CDR1 MNHEY, CDR2 SVGAGI. CDR3 bases: TGTGCCAGCGGGGGAGGGACAGGTTCCTACGAGCAGTACTTC. Encoded protein: CASGGGTGSYEQYF.

Note on this clone: Other DNA sequences in the sample encode the same CDR3. The V and J genes are TRBV11-2 and TRBJ2-7; D remains unclear. Trimming removed 3 bases at V and 1 base at J, with 4 bases between. Germline V gene sequence: CDR1 SGHAT, CDR2 FQNNGV. The CDR3 loop spans 12 amino acids. CDR3 DNA: TGTGCCAGCAGCTTTGTATCCTACGAGCAGTACTTC. Amino acid sequence: CASSFVSYEQYF.

The chain combines TRBV18 with TRBJ1-2; D is ambiguous. This CDR3 region has 14 residues. The germline gives CDR1 KGHSH, CDR2 LQKENI. Trimming pared 2 bases from V and 8 bases from J, leaving 15 bases between. The CDR3 nucleotides read TGTGCCAGCTCACCAGGAGTGGAGGGTGCCGGCTACACCTTC. Translation: CASSPGVEGAGYTF. The variable domain in full, with the rest retrieved from reference TRBV18 and TRBJ1-2, is NAGVMQNPRHLVRRRGQEARLRCSPMKGHSHVYWYRQLPEEGLKFMVYLQKENIIDESGMPKERFSAEFPKEGPSILRIQQVVRGDSAAYFCASSPGVEGAGYTFGSGTRLTVV.

V and J are TRBV15 and TRBJ1-2; TRBD1 aligns across 7 bases. CDR1 and CDR2 (germline): LNHNV, YYDKDF (reference sequence). The J segment lost 2 bases and the V segment lost 0 bases, leaving 6 bases of the junction unmatched. The length of the CDR3 is 16 residues. CDR3 nucleotide sequence: TGTGCCACCAGCAGAGAAAGGACAGGAGAGAACTATGGCTACACCTTC. Amino acid sequence: CATSRERTGENYGYTF.

This clone was seen only once. The V and J genes are TRBV5-1 and TRBJ2-1; D remains ambiguous. V was shortened by 1 base and J by 5 bases, with 7 bases between the two germline ends. Germline CDR1 is SGHRS and CDR2 is YFSETQ. The CDR3 spans 13 residues. CDR3 in amino acids: CASSLSQNNEQFF. Here the CDR3 DNA reads TGCGCCAGCAGCTTGAGCCAGAACAATGAGCAGTTCTTC.

The V call is TRBV27, the J call TRBJ2-7; TRBD1 agrees at 7 bases. Germline assignment: CDR1 MNHEY and CDR2 SMNVEV (reference sequence). The length of the CDR3 is 15 residues. The V and J ends lost 6 bases and 0 bases, in that order; junction bases with no gene match: 8. CDR3 in amino acids: CASSPNRGSSYEQYF. CDR3 in DNA: TGTGCCAGCAGCCCGAACAGGGGAAGCTCCTACGAGCAGTACTTC.

V usage is TRBV12-5 and J usage is TRBJ2-1; tentatively, D is TRBD2 (6 bases). V lost 3 bases and J lost 5, with 14 bases in between. The germline CDR1 and CDR2 sequences are LGHNT and FRNRAP. The CDR3 covers 15 residues. For the CDR3, the DNA is TGTGCTAGTGGTTTAGGGCTAGCGCCCGACAATGAGCAGTTCTTC. Residues: CASGLGLAPDNEQFF. Full variable domain (outside the CDR3, taken from reference TRBV12-5 and TRBJ2-1): DARVTQTPRHKVTEMGQEVTMRCQPILGHNTVFWYRQTMMQGLELLAYFRNRAPLDDSGMPKDRFSAEMPDATLATLKIQPSEPRDSAVYFCASGLGLAPDNEQFFGPGTRLTVL.